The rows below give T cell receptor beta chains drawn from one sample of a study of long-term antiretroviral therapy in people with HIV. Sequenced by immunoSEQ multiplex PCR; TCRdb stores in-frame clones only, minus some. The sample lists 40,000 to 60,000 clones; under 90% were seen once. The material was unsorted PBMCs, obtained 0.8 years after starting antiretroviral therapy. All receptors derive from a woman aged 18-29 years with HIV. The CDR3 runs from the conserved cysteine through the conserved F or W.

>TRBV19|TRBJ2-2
CASSILIVGGSGELFF
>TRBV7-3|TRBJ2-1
CASSFGLGIGFNEQFF
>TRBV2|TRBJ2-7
CASSPKLLTDHTPYEQYF
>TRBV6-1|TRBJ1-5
CASSEGSGVRSNQPQHF
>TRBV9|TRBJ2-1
CASSVGAGGISYNEQFF
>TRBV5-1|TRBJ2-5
CASSFNTGKETQYF
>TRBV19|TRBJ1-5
CASSIPGTPSNQPQHF
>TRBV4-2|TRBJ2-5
CASSQVGPLAGRETQYF
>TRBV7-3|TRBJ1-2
CASSPTRVTGVVDGYTF
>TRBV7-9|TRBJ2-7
CASSPGTVTYEQYF
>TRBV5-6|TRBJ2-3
CASSLVARRETSDTQYF
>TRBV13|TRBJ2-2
CASSPGQYTGELFF
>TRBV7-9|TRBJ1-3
CASREGGSGNTIYF
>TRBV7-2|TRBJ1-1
CASSILVGPNTEAFF
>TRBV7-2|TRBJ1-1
CASSPRQARSVAFF
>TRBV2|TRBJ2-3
CASSTTRGGASTDTQYF
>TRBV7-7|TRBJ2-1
CASSRTSTLGGEQFF
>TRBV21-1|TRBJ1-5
CASSNTCLGTVDQPQHF
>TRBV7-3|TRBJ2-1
CASSPPGGSYNEQFF
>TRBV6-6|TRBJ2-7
CASSYSSVHEQYF
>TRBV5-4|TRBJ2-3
CASSPGTSGDTQYF
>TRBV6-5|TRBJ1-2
CASRTDRNYGYTF
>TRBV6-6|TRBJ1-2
CASSYGRLDGYTF
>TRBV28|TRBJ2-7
CASSLWGQGTSYEQYF
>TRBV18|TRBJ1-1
CASSIDQSAEAFF
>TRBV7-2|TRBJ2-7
CASSLDWGVGYEQYF
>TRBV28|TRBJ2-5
CASEVGTEFEETQYF
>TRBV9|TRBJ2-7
CASSVEPGTYEQYF
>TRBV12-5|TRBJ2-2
CASGWNTGELFF
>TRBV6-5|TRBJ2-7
CASSWTSSLSEQYF
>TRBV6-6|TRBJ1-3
CASSYGTTGNTIYF
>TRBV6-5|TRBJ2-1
CANRLADFNEQFF
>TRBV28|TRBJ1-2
CASSSASRQDFTDFYGYTF
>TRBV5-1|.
CASSWVGTSVYEQYF
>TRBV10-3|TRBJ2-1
CAISGRLGSGNEQFF
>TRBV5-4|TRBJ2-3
CASSLGAGGLTDTQYF
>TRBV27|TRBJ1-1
CASFRGTGQVFF
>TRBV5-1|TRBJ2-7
CASSLDSSKLAYEQYF
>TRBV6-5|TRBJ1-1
CASRLQGAGAEAFF
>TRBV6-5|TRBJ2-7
CASSYSRSLYEQYF
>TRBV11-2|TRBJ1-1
CASKILAGGTEAFF
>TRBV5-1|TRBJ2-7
CASSLTLAYEQYF
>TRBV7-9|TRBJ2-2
CASSSPGQVNTGELFF
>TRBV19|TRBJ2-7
CASRGTGGPYEQYF
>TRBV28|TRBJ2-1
CASSLPPGGSYNEQFF
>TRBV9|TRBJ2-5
CASSFFDRAETQYF